There are a few counts of the clone carrying this T cell receptor beta chain. Its antigen is currently unknown. The source of the sample is a study of PD-1 blockade in classical Hodgkin lymphoma. Study results and caveats: Patients starting nivolumab less than 1 year after ASCT had lower diversity and were excluded from later analyses. Significant TCR diversity gains by C4D1 occurred in CD4+ but not CD8+ cells.

Sequenced by immunoSEQ multiplex PCR; TCRdb stores in-frame clones only, minus some. This repertoire shows almost 20,000 clones, less than 85% found once; its top ten account for roughly 2.7%. This CDR3 is 19 amino acids long. Germline-derived CDR1 and CDR2 are MNHNS and SASEGT. V was pared by 2 bases and J by 2 bases, with 13 bases of the junction left unmatched. This sample's time point: cycle 4 day 1 (C4D1), after five to seven weeks of nivolumab. Each of the patients experienced relapse following autologous stem cell transplantation, and their brentuximab vedotin exposure differed. Thawed PBMCs were the source of CD4+ T cells, purified by magnetic negative selection.

Specimen: CD4+ T cells from blood, collected before the fourth cycle of nivolumab. The TCR sequence derives from a human donor with classical Hodgkin lymphoma. The chain carries TRBV6-1 and TRBJ2-2, with 8 nucleotides matching TRBD2. CDR3 nucleotide sequence: TGTGCCAGCAGTGAAAGGTTGCTAGCGGGCTCAACCAACACCGGGGAGCTGTTTTTT. It translates to CASSERLLAGSTNTGELFF.